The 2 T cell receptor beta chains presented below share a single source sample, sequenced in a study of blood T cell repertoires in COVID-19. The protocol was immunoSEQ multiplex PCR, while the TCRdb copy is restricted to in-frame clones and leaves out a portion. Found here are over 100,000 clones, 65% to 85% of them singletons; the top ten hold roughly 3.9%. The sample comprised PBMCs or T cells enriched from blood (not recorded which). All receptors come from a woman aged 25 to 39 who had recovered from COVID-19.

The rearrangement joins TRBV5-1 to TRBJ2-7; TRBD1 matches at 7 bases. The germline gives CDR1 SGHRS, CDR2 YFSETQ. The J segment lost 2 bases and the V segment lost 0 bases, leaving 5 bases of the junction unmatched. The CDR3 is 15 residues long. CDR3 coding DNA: TGCGCCAGCAGCTTGGGACAGGGAAGAACCTACGAGCAGTACTTC. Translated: CASSLGQGRTYEQYF.

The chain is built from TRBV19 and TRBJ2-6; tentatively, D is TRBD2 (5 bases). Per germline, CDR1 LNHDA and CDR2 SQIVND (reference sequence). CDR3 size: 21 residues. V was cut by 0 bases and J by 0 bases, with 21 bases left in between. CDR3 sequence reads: CASSIDWSAGSPTSGANVLTF. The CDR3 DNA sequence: TGTGCCAGTAGTATAGATTGGTCGGCGGGTAGCCCAACCTCTGGGGCCAACGTCCTGACTTTC.